This TCR beta chain was profiled in a study of cytomegalovirus exposure and HLA in healthy donors. Trimming cost V 4 bases and J 2 bases; bases outside gene matches: 5. Germline V gene lookup returns CDR1 SGHTA and CDR2 FQGNSA. The CDR3 sequence is 16 residues long. TCRdb keeps only in-frame clones here, not all; method: immunoSEQ multiplex PCR. This sample has about 330,000 clones, with 75% to 90% found just once. Sequenced material: PBMCs. The genes are TRBV7-2 and TRBJ2-6; 7 bases match TRBD1. This TCR derives from a woman younger than 35 in good health and CMV-seronegative. The CDR3 protein is CASSSPDRAGANVLTF. The CDR3 DNA reads as TGTGCCAGCAGCTCCCCAGACAGGGCTGGGGCCAACGTCCTGACTTTC.